This entry is about one T cell receptor (beta chain). Every bit of the isolated RNA underwent reverse transcription, so sequencing read expressed TCRB transcripts. Clones were read by immunoSEQ multiplex PCR, and TCRdb kept only the in-frame ones, dropping some. The sample holds hundreds of thousands of clones; about 15% are singletons and the top ten take 0.035% to 0.045%. These data come from a study of beta chain features in type 1 diabetes. V gave up 3 bases and J gave up 0 bases, with 26 bases separating them. This CDR3 is built from 20 residues. The clonotype was recovered from a man younger than 45 in good health. The sequenced sample consisted of naive CD4+ T cells from blood. V gene TRBV23-1 combines with J gene TRBJ1-2, with D possibly being TRBD1 (5 bases). TRBV23-1 is known as an ORF, though its function is uncertain. Written as DNA, the CDR3 is TGCGCCAGCAGTCATACCGGTTTGGAGGGAACGGGACCTCCTAACTATGGCTACACCTTC. This translates into CASSHTGLEGTGPPNYGYTF.